This TCR beta chain came from a study of CD8+CD57+ T cells in acquired aplastic anemia. Study-level information: The average for DNA from sorted CD4+ and CD8+ cells was around 3.4 ug.

Patients picked for sequencing had shown CD8+CD57+ cell expansion detected by flow cytometry. Patient blood was sampled before any therapy had been received. This clonotype was seen more than once but under ten times. Germline V CDR1 and CDR2: SNHLY, FYNNEI. The CDR3 has 13 residues. V trimming: 6 bases; J trimming: 2 bases; junction bases outside the gene matches: 4. Investigators profiled TCR beta VDJ and CDR3 from genomic DNA template. TCRdb used MiXCR to reprocess the reads, holding one entry per CDR3 protein. The repertoire includes fewer than 200,000 distinct CDR3 sequences, 70% to 80% of them detected once, and 35% to 60% sits in the top ten.

The sample comprised sorted CD4+, CD8+, or CD8+CD57+ T cells (not recorded which) from PBMCs. The clonotype comes from a human donor with aplastic anemia. The chain carries TRBV2 and TRBJ2-7; TRBD2 aligns across 7 bases. The CDR3 is CASSPAGPYEQYF. For the CDR3, the DNA is TGTGCCAGCAGCCCAGCGGGGCCCTACGAGCAGTACTTC.